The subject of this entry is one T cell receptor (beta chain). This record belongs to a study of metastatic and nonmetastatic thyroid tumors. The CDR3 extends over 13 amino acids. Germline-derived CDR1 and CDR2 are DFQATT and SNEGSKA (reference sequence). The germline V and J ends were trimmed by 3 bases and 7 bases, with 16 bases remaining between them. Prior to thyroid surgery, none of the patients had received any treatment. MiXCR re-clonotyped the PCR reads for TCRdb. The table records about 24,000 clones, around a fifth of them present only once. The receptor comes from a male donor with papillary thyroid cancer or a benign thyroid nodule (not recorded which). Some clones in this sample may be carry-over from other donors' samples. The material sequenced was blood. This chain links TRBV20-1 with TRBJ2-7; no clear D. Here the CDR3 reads CSASPTTTREQYF. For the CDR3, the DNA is TGCAGTGCTAGTCCGACAACGACGAGGGAGCAGTACTTC.